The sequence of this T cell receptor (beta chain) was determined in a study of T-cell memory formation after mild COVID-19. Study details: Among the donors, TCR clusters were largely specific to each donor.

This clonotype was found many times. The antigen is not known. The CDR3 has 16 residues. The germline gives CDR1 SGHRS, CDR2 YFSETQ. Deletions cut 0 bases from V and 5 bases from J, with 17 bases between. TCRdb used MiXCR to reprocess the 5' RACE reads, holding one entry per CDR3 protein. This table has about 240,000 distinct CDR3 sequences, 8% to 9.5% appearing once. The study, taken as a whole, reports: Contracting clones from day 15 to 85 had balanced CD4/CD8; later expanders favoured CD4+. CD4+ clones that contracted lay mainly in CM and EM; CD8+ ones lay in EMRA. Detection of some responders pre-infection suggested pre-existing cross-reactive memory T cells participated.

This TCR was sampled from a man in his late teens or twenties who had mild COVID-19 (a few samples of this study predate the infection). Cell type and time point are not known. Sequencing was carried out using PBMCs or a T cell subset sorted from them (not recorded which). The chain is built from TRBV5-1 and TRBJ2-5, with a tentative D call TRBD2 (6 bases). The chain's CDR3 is CASSLETGGWMETQYF. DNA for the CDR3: TGCGCCAGCAGCTTGGAGACTGGAGGGTGGATGGAGACCCAGTACTTC.